Below are 28 T cell receptor beta chains sequenced from a single sample in a study of T cells in Graves' hyperthyroidism and ophthalmopathy. Using RNA transcripts as the source, TCR beta CDR3 regions were amplified. Using the HTBI primer set, a first-round RT-PCR was run on the TCR CDR3. Each CDR3 protein is one row after TCRdb ran MiXCR on the multiplex PCR reads. The sample consists of 450,000 to 650,000 distinct CDR3 sequences, less than 25% of them appearing once. The sequenced sample consisted of blood. The source is a man younger than 30 with Graves' hyperthyroidism.

This clonotype was counted many times. The chain couples TRBV19 to TRBJ1-5, with unresolved D. The CDR3 consists of 14 residues. The ends were cut back, 5 bases at V and 2 bases at J, with 10 bases in the middle. Germline V gene lookup returns CDR1 LNHDA and CDR2 SQIVND (reference sequence). Written as DNA, the CDR3 is TGTGCCAGTAGTCTCCTGATAGGCAATCAGCCCCAGCATTTT. This sequence encodes CASSLLIGNQPQHF. The variable domain in full, with the rest retrieved from reference TRBV19 and TRBJ1-5, is DGGITQSPKYLFRKEGQNVTLSCEQNLNHDAMYWYRQDPGQGLRLIYYSQIVNDFQKGDIAEGYSVSREKKESFPLTVTSAQKNPTAFYLCASSLLIGNQPQHFGDGTRLSIL.

This clonotype occurred many times. This chain joins TRBV6-2 or TRBV6-3 and TRBJ2-2, with TRBD1 identical over 10 bases. The V gene's germline CDR1 is MNHEY and CDR2 SVGEGT. Trimming at V came to 2 bases and at J to 4 bases, leaving 10 bases not matched to a gene. The CDR3 runs to 18 residues. The CDR3 DNA reads TGTGCCAGCAGTTACCCGCGTGGGACAGGGGCAGGCACCGGGGAGCTGTTTTTT. Protein sequence: CASSYPRGTGAGTGELFF.

This clonotype was seen ten or more times. The chain employs TRBV7-8 and TRBJ2-5; a weak D match, TRBD1 (5 bases). Germline CDR1 is SGHVS and CDR2 is FQNEAQ. The ends were cut back, 8 bases at V and 1 base at J, with 11 bases in the middle. The CDR3 spans 13 residues. The CDR3 DNA sequence: TGTGCCAGCCAAAAAAGGGGCCAAGAGACCCAGTACTTC. The encoded protein is CASQKRGQETQYF. Based on the CDR3 plus reference TRBV7-8 and TRBJ2-5, the full variable domain is GAGVSQSPRYKVAKRGQDVALRCDPISGHVSLFWYQQALGQGPEFLTYFQNEAQLDKSGLPSDRFFAERPEGSVSTLKIQRTQQEDSAVYLCASQKRGQETQYFGPGTRLLVL.

The CDR3 DNA reads as TGTGCCAGCAGCCCAGACAGCGGAAAGACCGACAATCAGCCCCAGCATTTT. Translated, it gives CASSPDSGKTDNQPQHF. The chain couples TRBV28 to TRBJ1-5; maybe TRBD1 (5 bases). The CDR3 has 17 amino acids. Germline V gene data show CDR1 as MDHEN and CDR2 as SYDVKM. V was shortened by 6 bases and J by 3 bases, with 21 bases between the two germline ends.

This clonotype has a count of ten or more. V and J are TRBV19 and TRBJ1-1, with 7 bases identical to TRBD1. V lost 6 bases and J lost 5; bases outside the gene matches: 3. Germline V gives CDR1 LNHDA, CDR2 SQIVND (reference sequence). The CDR3 extends over 12 amino acids. CDR3 DNA: TGTGCCAGTAGACAGGGGATGACTGAAGCTTTCTTT. Its translation is CASRQGMTEAFF. The full variable domain, its missing parts supplied by reference TRBV19 and TRBJ1-1, is DGGITQSPKYLFRKEGQNVTLSCEQNLNHDAMYWYRQDPGQGLRLIYYSQIVNDFQKGDIAEGYSVSREKKESFPLTVTSAQKNPTAFYLCASRQGMTEAFFGQGTRLTVV.

The chain uses TRBV6-5 and TRBJ1-1; the D is unclear. In germline, CDR1 is MNHEY, CDR2 SVGAGI. This CDR3 has 15 amino acids. V lost 0 bases and J 5 bases, leaving 13 bases between the germline ends. The CDR3 protein is CASSYSLGVGTEAFF. For the CDR3, the DNA is TGTGCCAGCAGTTACTCGTTGGGCGTCGGGACTGAAGCTTTCTTT.

This clonotype appeared many times. The chain uses TRBV27 and TRBJ1-2; D might be TRBD1 (6 bases). The V and J ends lost 5 bases and 4 bases respectively, with 29 bases between them. Germline V gives CDR1 MNHEY, CDR2 SMNVEV (reference sequence). The CDR3 length is 19 residues. CDR3 nucleotide sequence: TGTGCCAGCAGTGTACCATGGGGGCCCCAAGGGTTCCTCTTCTATGGCTACACCTTC. It is translated as CASSVPWGPQGFLFYGYTF.

This clonotype has ten or more counts. The CDR3 ends on some other residue instead of the conserved phenylalanine or tryptophan, so this is likely a read error. For the CDR3, the DNA is TGTGCCAGCACTTCTGGAAACACCATATATTCT. Translating it yields CASTSGNTIYS. The genes are TRBV6-5 and TRBJ1-3; D gene unclear. The CDR3 runs 11 residues. Trimming removed 7 bases at V and 1 base at J, with 2 bases between. Germline CDR1 MNHEY, CDR2 SVGAGI.

This clonotype was seen repeatedly, ten times or more. The V gene is TRBV20-1, the J gene TRBJ2-5, with 14 positions matching TRBD2. Germline CDR1 DFQATT, CDR2 SNEGSKA (reference sequence). This CDR3 region has 16 residues. The trim removed 0 bases at V and 5 bases at J, leaving 5 bases unmatched. CDR3 sequence: CSARETSGGARETQYF. Here the CDR3 DNA reads TGCAGTGCTAGAGAGACTAGCGGGGGGGCCAGGGAGACCCAGTACTTC.

This clonotype was observed many times. The chain is built from TRBV28 and TRBJ2-5; the D is unclear. With 3 bases removed from V and 4 bases from J, the gap between germline ends came to 21 bases. CDR1 is MDHEN, CDR2 SYDVKM, per germline. This CDR3 is built from 17 residues. CDR3: CASSFEIESSMGETQYF. The CDR3 region has the DNA TGTGCCAGCAGTTTTGAAATCGAGTCCAGTATGGGAGAGACCCAGTACTTC.

This clonotype was detected many times. The chain has TRBV20-1 and TRBJ1-1; TRBD1 matches 8 bases. Germline CDR1 is DFQATT and CDR2 is SNEGSKA (reference sequence). The CDR3 length is 13 residues. With 6 bases clipped from V and 4 bases from J, the junction kept 7 bases outside the gene matches. CDR3 in DNA: TGCAGTGCGCTGGGACAGGAGGGCACTGAAGCTTTCTTT. Amino acids: CSALGQEGTEAFF.

The CDR3 DNA reads as TGTGCCAGCAGCGAGGCCGGGAGGGTGAACACTGAAGCTTTCTTT. It encodes CASSEAGRVNTEAFF. V is TRBV28 and J is TRBJ1-1; D is unresolved. The germline V gene has CDR1 MDHEN and CDR2 SYDVKM. The CDR3 sequence is 15 residues long. V was trimmed by 6 bases and J by 0 bases, leaving 14 bases between them.

The rearrangement joins TRBV19 to TRBJ2-6; maybe TRBD1 (6 bases). Germline CDR1 LNHDA, CDR2 SQIVND (reference sequence). The CDR3 extends over 17 amino acids. Trimming pared 5 bases from V and 4 bases from J, leaving 18 bases between. CDR3 amino acids: CASSPLTGQAGANVLTF. The DNA of the CDR3 is TGTGCCAGTAGTCCCTTGACAGGCCAGGCGGGGGCCAACGTCCTGACTTTC.

This clonotype was detected only a few times. One junction end disagrees with the germline gene, perhaps due to a read error. The CDR3 nucleotides read TGTGCCAGCAGCCGGACTGGGACCGGGGAGCCGTTTTTT. This translates into CASSRTGTGEPFF. This rearrangement joins TRBV2 to TRBJ2-2; D is possibly TRBD1 or TRBD2 (5 bases each). This CDR3 has 13 amino acids. Germline CDR1 is SNHLY and CDR2 is FYNNEI.

V gene TRBV6-5 combines with J gene TRBJ2-5; TRBD2 agrees at 7 bases. After removal of 2 bases from V and 5 bases from J, the junction contained 8 bases not matched to a gene. CDR3 length: 15 amino acids. Germline V gene lookup returns CDR1 MNHEY and CDR2 SVGAGI. CDR3 nucleotides: TGTGCCAGCAGTTACGACTCGGGAGCGGGGGAGACCCAGTACTTC. It is translated as CASSYDSGAGETQYF.

In this sample, this clonotype turned up a few times. The chain uses TRBV20-1 and TRBJ2-7; TRBD1 might be the D (5 bases). The CDR3 length is 14 residues. From germline, CDR1 is DFQATT and CDR2 SNEGSKA (reference sequence). Trimming stripped 0 bases from V and 4 bases from J, with 13 bases between. The DNA of the CDR3 is TGCAGTGCTAGAGATTCCCGCAGGGATTACGAGCAGTACTTC. It codes for CSARDSRRDYEQYF.

This clonotype showed up many times. This chain links TRBV4-1 with TRBJ1-5; D gene uncertain. The CDR3 is 15 residues long. V lost 0 bases to trimming and J lost 5 bases, with 11 bases between them. Germline CDR1 and CDR2: MGHRA and YSYEKL. This chain's CDR3 is CASSQDKFWDQPQHF. DNA of the CDR3: TGCGCCAGCAGCCAAGATAAGTTTTGGGATCAGCCCCAGCATTTT.

V gene TRBV6-5 combines with J gene TRBJ2-4; no clear D. The CDR3 consists of 13 residues. The V gene's germline CDR1 is MNHEY and CDR2 SVGAGI. The V end lost 0 bases, the J end lost 8 bases, and 8 bases lay between the germline ends. CDR3 in DNA: TGTGCCAGCAGTTACTCGAGGATGGACATTCAGTACTTC. It encodes CASSYSRMDIQYF.

The sample holds many counts of this clonotype. This chain uses TRBV7-8 with TRBJ1-3; D uncertain. The CDR3 is 16 residues long. Trimming shortened V by 5 bases and J by 0 bases, and 14 bases separated the two germline ends. Germline CDR1 and CDR2: SGHVS and FQNEAQ. In nucleotides, the CDR3 is TGTGCCAGCAGCGTAACAGTCTCGCCCTCTGGAAACACCATATATTTT. It encodes CASSVTVSPSGNTIYF.

The table lists this clonotype with a few counts. The chain joins TRBV28 to TRBJ2-2, with 7 bases that match TRBD1. The CDR3 totals 14 residues. Germline loops: CDR1 MDHEN, CDR2 SYDVKM. After removal of 1 base from V and 6 bases from J, the junction contained 2 bases not matched to a gene. The CDR3 sequence: CASSLLGGPGELFF. CDR3 bases: TGTGCCAGCAGTTTATTAGGGGGCCCCGGGGAGCTGTTTTTT.

This clonotype has a count of ten or more. The chain links TRBV6-1 to TRBJ2-5; 7 bases are shared with TRBD1. Germline assignment: CDR1 MNHNS and CDR2 SASEGT. V gave up 0 bases and J gave up 2 bases; unmatched junction bases: 6. CDR3 size: 16 residues. The CDR3 loop reads CASSEAHRGLQETQYF. CDR3 DNA sequence: TGTGCCAGCAGTGAAGCGCATAGGGGGCTTCAAGAGACCCAGTACTTC.

This clonotype was detected a few times. A much larger clone differs from this one at a single base, so this may be a read error. This chain uses TRBV5-1 with TRBJ2-2; D uncertain. CDR3 size: 15 residues. V shed 4 bases and J shed 0 bases, with 10 bases lying between them. The germline CDR1 and CDR2 sequences are SGHRS and YFSETQ. In DNA, the CDR3 is TGCGCCAGCAGCCCGTGTGCAACGAACACCGGGGAGCTGTTTTTT. It is translated as CASSPCATNTGELFF. The variable domain in full, completed from reference TRBV5-1 and TRBJ2-2, reads KAGVTQTPRYLIKTRGQQVTLSCSPISGHRSVSWYQQTPGQGLQFLFEYFSETQRNKGNFPGRFSGRQFSNSRSEMNVSTLELGDSALYLCASSPCATNTGELFFGEGSRLTVL.

This clonotype came up many times. The rearrangement joins TRBV6-1 to TRBJ1-3, with 7 bases fitting TRBD1. The CDR3 totals 13 residues. Germline lookup yields CDR1 MNHNS and CDR2 SASEGT. Trimming took 8 bases from V and 9 from J; bases not matched to a gene: 10. The CDR3 sequence is CASWTGPWSTIYF. DNA of the CDR3: TGTGCCAGCTGGACAGGCCCTTGGAGCACCATATATTTT.

This clonotype was found many times. A read error may explain this, as a much larger clone is one base away. The V and J genes are TRBV6-1 and TRBJ1-2; D gene ambiguous. CDR3 length: 15 amino acids. Germline values: CDR1 MNHNS, CDR2 SASEGT. Trimming stripped 2 bases from V and 4 bases from J, with 14 bases between. The CDR3 sequence is CASSEMNRRSYGYTF. In DNA, the CDR3 is TGTGCCAGCAGTGAAATGAACAGAAGGAGCTATGGCTACACCTTC.

The chain joins TRBV7-8 to TRBJ1-6, with 8 bases that match TRBD1. V was pared by 5 bases and J by 7 bases, with 4 bases of the junction left unmatched. Germline assignment: CDR1 SGHVS and CDR2 FQNEAQ. There are 14 residues in the CDR3. The CDR3 DNA reads TGTGCCAGCAGCACCCGGGACAGGAATTCACCCCTCCACTTT. Translation: CASSTRDRNSPLHF.

In its sample, this clonotype was seen many times. The chain joins TRBV27 to TRBJ1-2; 10 bases are a match to TRBD1. This CDR3 is 14 amino acids long. The germline V gene has CDR1 MNHEY and CDR2 SMNVEV (reference sequence). V shed 5 bases, J shed 5 bases, and the junction held 5 bases outside the gene matches. CDR3 nucleotide sequence: TGTGCCAGCAGTCCTTGGACAGGGGGATATGGCTACACCTTC. Protein: CASSPWTGGYGYTF.

The sample holds a few counts of this clonotype. The chain couples TRBV7-9 to TRBJ2-5; TRBD1 aligns across 7 bases. The germline gives CDR1 SEHNR, CDR2 FQNEAQ (reference sequence). The CDR3 has 16 amino acids. Trimming cost V 4 bases and J 0 bases; bases outside gene matches: 8. DNA of the CDR3: TGTGCCAGCAGCTCCCACAGGGGCGACTACCAAGAGACCCAGTACTTC. This gives the protein CASSSHRGDYQETQYF.

This clonotype appeared many times. This chain joins TRBV7-8 and TRBJ1-1, with TRBD1 as a possible D gene (6 bases). This CDR3 comprises 15 residues. Trimming took 2 bases from V and 1 from J, leaving 11 bases between them. Germline assignment: CDR1 SGHVS and CDR2 FQNEAQ. The CDR3 DNA is TGTGCCAGCAGCTTAAGGGGGGGGACGAACACTGAAGCTTTCTTT. This sequence encodes CASSLRGGTNTEAFF.